This T cell receptor beta chain appears in the sequencing data of a study of T-cell reconstitution after alpha-beta-depleted transplantation in children. Preparation of the TCRbeta library used unique molecular identifiers. TCRdb re-derived calls from the PCR reads in MiXCR, one entry per CDR3 protein. The sample contains some 640,000 distinct CDR3 sequences, over 15% of which appear only once. This CDR3 comprises 11 residues. Losses at the gene ends were 6 bases for V and 12 bases for J; bases not matched to a gene: 8. CDR1 and CDR2 from the germline V gene are DFQATT and SNEGSKA (reference sequence). As to this clonotype: Possible read error: a much larger clone is one base away.

This sequence was found in a human donor who donated a stem cell graft to a child with acute myeloid leukemia. The sequencing used PBMCs from the stem cell graft donor, collected from the stem cell graft. This sequence joins TRBV20-1 and TRBJ2-1, with 7 bases aligning to TRBD2. The CDR3 loop is CSAGGGSGQFF. In DNA form, the CDR3 reads TGCAGTGCCGGCGGCGGGAGTGGGCAGTTCTTC.